The rows below give T cell receptor beta chains drawn from one sample of a study of blood T cell repertoires in COVID-19. Clones were sequenced by immunoSEQ multiplex PCR, and TCRdb holds only the in-frame ones, with some missing. Here the sample spans fewer than 250,000 clones, 80% to 90% being singletons. Sequencing was performed on peripheral blood. These receptors were collected from a woman between 50 and 59 years old with acute or convalescent COVID-19. Both conserved end residues are trimmed from each CDR3.

v_call: TRBV18; j_call: TRBJ2-7; cdr3_aa: ASSPGVGYEQY
v_call: TRBV28; j_call: TRBJ1-5; cdr3_aa: ASREVGPSNQPQH
v_call: TRBV27; j_call: TRBJ2-7; cdr3_aa: ASSRLLGGHYEQY
v_call: TRBV28; j_call: TRBJ1-5; cdr3_aa: ASSLEGGRQPQH
v_call: TRBV5-1; j_call: TRBJ1-2; cdr3_aa: ASSLDRHYGYT
v_call: TRBV6-4; j_call: TRBJ2-2; cdr3_aa: ASSDSSGTTGELF
v_call: TRBV4-1; j_call: TRBJ2-1; cdr3_aa: ASSQTGSSYNEQF
v_call: TRBV19; j_call: TRBJ2-5; cdr3_aa: ASSRDRGQETQY
v_call: TRBV19; j_call: TRBJ1-5; cdr3_aa: ASSLGGSGNQPQH
v_call: TRBV7-9; j_call: TRBJ1-2; cdr3_aa: ASSTIQGSGGYT
v_call: TRBV18; j_call: TRBJ2-5; cdr3_aa: ASSPPGTRGGETQY
v_call: TRBV6-6; j_call: TRBJ1-6; cdr3_aa: ASRRQSGNSPLH